This T cell receptor (beta chain) was captured in a study of human T cells and chemical hapten exposure. Across the study: Diphenylcyclopropenone was applied weekly to patients' scalps across the roughly 25-week study.

The CDR3 contains 15 residues. Germline lookup yields CDR1 LGHNA and CDR2 YNFKEQ. Trimming removed 0 bases from V and 4 bases from J, with 11 bases in between. Time point specified: patch test 3, about 24 weeks after DPC sensitization. Stated treatment: therapeutic diphenylcyclopropenone sensitization with weekly scalp DPC. It was from unfractionated whole blood that total RNA was extracted. TCRdb itself ran the RACE reads through MiXCR, one entry per CDR3 protein. Seen here are about 190,000 distinct CDR3 sequences, approximately 24% observed once, and the top ten hold roughly 2.4%. The source is a woman in her 40s with alopecia areata. Some clones in this sample may be carry-over from other donors' samples. The sample consisted of whole blood, taken in connection with sensitization to the hapten diphenylcyclopropenone (DPC). V and J are TRBV4-2 and TRBJ2-3; D is possibly TRBD1 (5 bases). CDR3 amino acids: CASSQEAARADTQYF. Written as DNA, the CDR3 is TGTGCCAGCAGCCAAGAAGCCGCCAGGGCAGATACGCAGTATTTT.